The sequence of this TCR beta chain was determined in a study of molecular identifiers for immune sequencing clone quantification. There are 16 residues in the CDR3. Unmatched junction bases numbered 11, after V lost 7 bases and J lost 1 base. Germline CDR1 reads SEHNR; CDR2 reads FQNEAQ (reference sequence). This clonotype has ten or more counts. Listed TCR primers, together with previously described methods, were used for the bulk TCR libraries. TCRdb recomputed calls from the PCR reads with MiXCR, one row per CDR3 protein. This sample has around 320,000 distinct CDR3 sequences, with under 25% found just once.

This sequence was found in a human donor in good health. Some libraries in this study had Jurkat cell RNA spiked in. The sequenced sample was naive CD8+ T cells from blood, with Jurkat cell RNA spiked in. Subset noted: FACS-sorted CD8+CD4-CCR7+CD45RA+ naive T cells. J is TRBJ2-5 and V is TRBV7-9, with 8 nucleotides matching TRBD1. CDR3 coding DNA: TGTGCCAGCAACCGCCTCAAGGACAGGGCCCAAGAGACCCAGTACTTC. This translates into CASNRLKDRAQETQYF.